This section outlines one T cell receptor (beta chain) sequence together with its context. Its antigen remains unidentified. The data were produced by immunoSEQ multiplex PCR, yet TCRdb's version contains in-frame clones alone and is incomplete. The profile shows 150,000 to 180,000 clones, less than 90% of them singletons. The CDR3 consists of 14 residues. This entry is derived from a study of T cell responses to AZD1222 COVID-19 vaccine. Notes on the study in general: Along spike, vaccine-associated CD4 TCRs were found throughout, with dominance at 160-218 and 743-854. Recipients of AZD1222 seropositive at baseline numbered only 5 to 7. Nearly half of spike-specific TCRs reportedly go after variant regions that carry no mutations.

This sample comprised peripheral blood, obtained on day 0 of MenACWY control vaccination. The sequence was collected from an adult in good health. This chain connects TRBV21-1 to TRBJ1-1; the D call of TRBD1 is as the table states it, not checked on the DNA. TRBV21-1 is a recognized pseudogene. The CDR3 region is CASIPQGWSTEAFF. CDR3 nucleotide sequence: TGTGCCAGCATCCCACAGGGGTGGTCCACTGAAGCTTTCTTT.